This TCR beta chain was found in a study of metastatic and nonmetastatic thyroid tumors (TCRdb year 2020). Notes on the research overall: Repertoires were compared across peripheral blood and tumor or nodule tissue samples from malignant and benign thyroid patients. What the research found in general, with its limitations: In both blood and tumor samples, malignant tumors were reported to have significantly higher TCR beta diversity than benign nodules.

The library was obtained by PCR. Sequencing took place on an Illumina HiSeq 4000. High-throughput sequencing was used to profile the CDR3 region of the TCR beta-chain in every patient. The authors processed their data as follows. Drawing on CDR3 differences between clinicopathological groups, the researchers built a classifier meant to tell apart patients with distant-metastatic papillary thyroid cancer. The Shannon index was used to measure repertoire diversity, and the Morisita-Horn index was used to measure how similar tumor and blood repertoires were. Using fastp at Q25 and MiXCR, TCRdb reprocessed the public reads and kept productive beta chains. TCRdb assigned the V and J calls; the authors' analysis was not used. In all, the sample holds about 15,000 clones, and about 35% of those were seen once. The top ten hold roughly 11% of the sample. Before undergoing thyroid surgery, none of the patients had been given any kind of treatment. Using T-cell receptor beta sequencing, the study looked back at clinical samples from patients collected from about 2011 to 2018.

Within its sample, this clone is medium-sized (0.01 to 0.1%). It has no known antigen specificity. Base qualities are not at hand, and no much larger clone is one base apart. The junction carries 19 bases between V and J, which are trimmed by 1 base and 6 bases respectively. The germline V gene (reference sequence) gives CDR1 as DFQATT and CDR2 as SNEGSKA. The cysteine opens and the phenylalanine closes a CDR3 of 16 amino acids. Left in the record is the CDR3 DNA by itself, 48 bases read in frame from the first base. Material for sequencing was tumor tissue. The TCR originated in a male donor with papillary thyroid cancer or a benign thyroid nodule (not recorded which). Some clones in this sample may be carry-over from other donors' samples. This chain joins TRBV20-1 to TRBJ2-1, with TRBD1 tentatively as D gene (6 bases match). The CDR3 protein: CSARVSLLNRANEQFF. In nucleotides, the sequence is TGCAGTGCTAGAGTCTCCTTACTAAACAGGGCCAATGAGCAGTTCTTC.